A selection of T cell receptor beta chains follows, all from one sample in a study of blood T cell repertoires in COVID-19. Sequencing was performed with immunoSEQ multiplex PCR; in TCRdb, only in-frame clones are kept and a portion is missing. The sample consists of 210,000 or so clones, around 80% of them appearing once. The sample comprised peripheral blood. Source of these receptors: a human donor in a cohort sampled during active COVID-19. Both conserved end residues are trimmed from each CDR3. The order of the fields is V gene, CDR3 protein.

V: TRBV19; CDR3: ARGQVYYGYT
V: TRBV6-5; CDR3: ASSWDGLAGTDTQY
V: TRBV19; CDR3: ASQGPSGDSYEQY
V: TRBV28; CDR3: ASRPGQGLQNEKLF
V: TRBV6-4; CDR3: ASSETGPPGGYT
V: TRBV11-2; CDR3: ASSLEVSGRYEQY
V: TRBV27; CDR3: ASRHDSAMAYEQY
V: TRBV10-3; CDR3: AISDRTGSTSSK
V: TRBV7-2; CDR3: ASSSSGGGYGYT
V: TRBV13; CDR3: ASGTGAIVYEQY
V: TRBV6-5; CDR3: ASSYGGTGTYEQY
V: TRBV28; CDR3: ATLTGSSYNSPLH
V: TRBV28; CDR3: ASSLDFGHGGGYT
V: TRBV5-4; CDR3: ASSLTAGGPEELF
V: TRBV2; CDR3: ASSSAGDQY
V: TRBV2; CDR3: ASSGRGKVGNTIY
V: TRBV7-9; CDR3: ASSLVGQGTNNEQF
V: TRBV9; CDR3: ASSVVPARPYEQY
V: TRBV2; CDR3: ASSEAGGRRYGYT
V: TRBV18; CDR3: ASSPPRATKNIQY
V: TRBV5-1; CDR3: ASSFPGQGGSPLH
V: TRBV6-5; CDR3: ASSYGNSPLH
V: TRBV6-5; CDR3: ASSRQGDEAF
V: TRBV19; CDR3: ASSDRVFDSNQPQH
V: TRBV7-9; CDR3: ASSLLSLTSYGYT
V: TRBV9; CDR3: ASSVGGTYNEQF
V: TRBV14; CDR3: ASSQSGGELF
V: TRBV11-3; CDR3: ASSLGTGIGELF
V: TRBV6-5; CDR3: ASSLDRGEQY
V: TRBV18; CDR3: ASSPRGQGNGYT
V: TRBV4-3; CDR3: ASSQDLLAAYEQY
V: TRBV5-6; CDR3: ASSQITGSGANVLT
V: TRBV7-6; CDR3: ASSLTGGSVANVLT
V: TRBV27; CDR3: ASSKRQGNTEAF
V: TRBV6-5; CDR3: ASSRTGPYTGELF
V: TRBV5-1; CDR3: ASSLEQARDGYT
V: TRBV7-7; CDR3: ASSFGTSELNEQF
V: TRBV27; CDR3: ASSPGTSGSFRTDTQY
V: TRBV29-1; CDR3: SVEKGKGAYEQY
V: TRBV28; CDR3: ASSLRQGMNTEAF